The present TCR beta chain was sequenced within a study of control samples from healthy donors and cancer patients. Libraries were prepared by immunoSEQ multiplex PCR; TCRdb keeps only in-frame clonotypes and omits some of them. Across some 180,000 clones, the top ten clones capture about 2.2% of the sample. The CDR3 covers 12 residues. Trimming removed 1 base at V and 4 bases at J, with 5 bases between. Germline V lookup: CDR1 LGHNT, CDR2 FRNRAP. Sequenced material: blood. V and J are TRBV12-5 and TRBJ2-7; D unclear. This TCR derives from a woman in her twenties or thirties in good health. CDR3 protein: CASGLGPYEQYF. In DNA, the CDR3 is TGTGCTAGTGGTTTGGGACCTTACGAGCAGTACTTC.